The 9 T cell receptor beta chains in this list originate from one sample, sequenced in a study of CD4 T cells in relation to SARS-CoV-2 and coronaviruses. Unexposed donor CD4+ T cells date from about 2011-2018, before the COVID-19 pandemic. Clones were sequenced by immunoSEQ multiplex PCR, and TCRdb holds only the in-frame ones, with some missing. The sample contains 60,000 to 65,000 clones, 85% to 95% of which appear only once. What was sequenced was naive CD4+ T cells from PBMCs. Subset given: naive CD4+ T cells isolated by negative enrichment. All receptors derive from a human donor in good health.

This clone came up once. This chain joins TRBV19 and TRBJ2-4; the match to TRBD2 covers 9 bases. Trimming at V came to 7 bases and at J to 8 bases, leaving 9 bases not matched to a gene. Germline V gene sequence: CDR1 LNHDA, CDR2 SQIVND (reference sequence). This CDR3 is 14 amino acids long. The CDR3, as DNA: TGTGCCAGTATCCCGCGGGAGGGCCAGGACATTCAGTACTTC. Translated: CASIPREGQDIQYF.

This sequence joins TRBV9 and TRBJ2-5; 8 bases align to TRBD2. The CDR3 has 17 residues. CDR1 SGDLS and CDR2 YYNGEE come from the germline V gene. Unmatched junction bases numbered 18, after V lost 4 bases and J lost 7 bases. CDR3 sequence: CASSPRGTREVAGTQYF. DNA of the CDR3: TGTGCCAGCAGCCCCCGAGGCACGCGGGAGGTTGCGGGGACCCAGTACTTC.

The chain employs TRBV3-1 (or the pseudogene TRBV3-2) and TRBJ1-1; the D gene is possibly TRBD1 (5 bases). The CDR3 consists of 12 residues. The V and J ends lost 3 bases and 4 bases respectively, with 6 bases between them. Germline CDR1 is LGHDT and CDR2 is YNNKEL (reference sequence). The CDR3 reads CASSQGVTEAFF. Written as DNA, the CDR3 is TGTGCCAGCAGCCAGGGGGTCACTGAAGCTTTCTTT.

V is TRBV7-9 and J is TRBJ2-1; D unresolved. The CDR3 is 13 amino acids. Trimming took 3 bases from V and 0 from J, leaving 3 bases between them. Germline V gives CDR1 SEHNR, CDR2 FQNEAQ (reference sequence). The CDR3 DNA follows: TGTGCCAGCAGCTTGAGCTCCTACAATGAGCAGTTCTTC. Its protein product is CASSLSSYNEQFF. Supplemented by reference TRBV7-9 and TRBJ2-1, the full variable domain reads DTGVSQNPRHKITKRGQNVTFRCDPISEHNRLYWYRQTLGQGPEFLTYFQNEAQLEKSRLLSDRFSAERPKGSFSTLEIQRTEQGDSAMYLCASSLSSYNEQFFGPGTRLTVL.

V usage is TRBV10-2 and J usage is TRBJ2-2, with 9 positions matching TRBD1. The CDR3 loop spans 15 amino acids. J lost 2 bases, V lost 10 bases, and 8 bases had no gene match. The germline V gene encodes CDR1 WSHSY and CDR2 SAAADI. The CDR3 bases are TGCGCCACGCAAAGGACAGGGGAAAACACCGGGGAGCTGTTTTTT. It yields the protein CATQRTGENTGELFF.

CDR3 loop: CAISRETGTVRHEQYF. CDR3 in DNA: TGTGCCATCTCGCGGGAGACCGGGACAGTCAGACACGAGCAGTACTTC. The gene calls are TRBV10-3 and TRBJ2-7; D assignment may be TRBD1 or TRBD2 (7 bases each). Germline CDR1 and CDR2: ENHRY and SYGVKD. The CDR3 consists of 16 residues. V gave up 8 bases and J gave up 5 bases, with 25 bases separating them.

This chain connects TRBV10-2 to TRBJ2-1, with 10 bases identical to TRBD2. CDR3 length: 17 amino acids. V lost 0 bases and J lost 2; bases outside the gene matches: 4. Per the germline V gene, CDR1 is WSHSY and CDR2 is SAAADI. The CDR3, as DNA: TGCGCCAGCAGTGAGTCAAGCGGGAGGGCCACCTACAATGAGCAGTTCTTC. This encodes CASSESSGRATYNEQFF.

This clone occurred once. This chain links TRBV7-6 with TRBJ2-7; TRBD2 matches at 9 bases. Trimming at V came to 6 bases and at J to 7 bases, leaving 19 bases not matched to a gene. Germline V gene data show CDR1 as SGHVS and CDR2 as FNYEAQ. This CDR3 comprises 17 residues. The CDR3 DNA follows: TGTGCCAGCAGTTTCCGCAGTAGGTCTAGCGGGAACGGGGAGCAGTACTTC. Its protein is CASSFRSRSSGNGEQYF.

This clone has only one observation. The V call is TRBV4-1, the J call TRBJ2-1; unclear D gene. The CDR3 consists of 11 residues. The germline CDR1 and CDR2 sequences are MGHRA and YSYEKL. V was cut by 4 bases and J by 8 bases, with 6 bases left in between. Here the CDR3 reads CASSRSHEQFF. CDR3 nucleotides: TGCGCCAGCAGCCGGTCGCATGAGCAGTTCTTC.